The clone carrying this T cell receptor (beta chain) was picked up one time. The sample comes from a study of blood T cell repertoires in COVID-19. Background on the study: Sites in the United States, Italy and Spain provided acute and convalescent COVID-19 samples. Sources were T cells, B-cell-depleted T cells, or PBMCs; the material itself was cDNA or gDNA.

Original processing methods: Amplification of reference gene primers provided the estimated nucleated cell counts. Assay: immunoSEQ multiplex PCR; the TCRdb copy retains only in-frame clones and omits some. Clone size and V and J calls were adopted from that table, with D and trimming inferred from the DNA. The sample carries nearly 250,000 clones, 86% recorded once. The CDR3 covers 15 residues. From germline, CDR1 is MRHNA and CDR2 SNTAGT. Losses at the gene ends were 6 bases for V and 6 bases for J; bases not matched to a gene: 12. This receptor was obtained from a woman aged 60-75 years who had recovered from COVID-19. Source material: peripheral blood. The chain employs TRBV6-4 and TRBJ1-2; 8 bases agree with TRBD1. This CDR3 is CASRASVDRGNGYTF. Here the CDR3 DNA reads TGTGCCAGCAGGGCCTCAGTCGACAGGGGCAATGGCTACACCTTC.